The 27 T cell receptor beta chains listed next were all sequenced from one sample in a study of OX40 agonist ivuxolimab in advanced cancers. Data came from immunoSEQ multiplex PCR; TCRdb stores just in-frame clones and leaves some out. This sample has roughly 56,000 clones; approximately 83% occur once, and the top ten carry nearly 0.9%. The sequenced sample was CD4+ or CD8+ T cells sorted from blood, obtained in a trial of the OX40 agonist ivuxolimab. These receptors all come from an adult with an advanced solid tumor such as melanoma, head and neck, liver or kidney cancer.

The chain recombines TRBV27 with TRBJ1-2; D might be TRBD1 (5 bases). CDR1 and CDR2 (germline): MNHEY, SMNVEV (reference sequence). The CDR3 sequence is 15 residues long. V was trimmed by 2 bases and J by 1 base, leaving 11 bases between them. CDR3 sequence reads: CASSLVGGINYGYTF. The CDR3 bases are TGTGCCAGCAGTTTAGTGGGGGGGATTAACTATGGCTACACCTTC.

V gene TRBV11-3 combines with J gene TRBJ2-1; 8 bases are a match to TRBD2. Germline V gene lookup returns CDR1 SGHNT and CDR2 YENEEA. V shed 5 bases and J 9 bases; nucleotides not matched to a gene: 12. The length of the CDR3 is 15 residues. The CDR3 DNA follows: TGTGCCAGCAGCCTCCTAGGAGCGGGGGACGGTGAGCAGTTCTTC. This gives the protein CASSLLGAGDGEQFF.

Here the CDR3 reads CSVALASGISYNEQFF. The CDR3 nucleotides read TGCAGCGTAGCCTTGGCTAGCGGAATCTCCTACAATGAGCAGTTCTTC. This chain uses TRBV29-1 with TRBJ2-1, with TRBD2 matching over 7 bases. The germline V gene has CDR1 SQVTM and CDR2 ANQGSEA. This CDR3 comprises 16 residues. V shed 6 bases, J shed 0 bases, and the junction held 11 bases outside the gene matches.

This chain uses TRBV19 with TRBJ1-6, with unresolved D. There are 14 residues in the CDR3. Germline loops: CDR1 LNHDA, CDR2 SQIVND (reference sequence). The V end was cut by 5 bases, the J end by 8 bases, with 13 bases between. The CDR3, as DNA: TGTGCCAGTAGTGCCAGCTTGGGATATTCACCCCTCCACTTT. Translation: CASSASLGYSPLHF.

The chain combines TRBV7-3 with TRBJ2-3; 13 bases line up with TRBD2. CDR1 and CDR2 from the germline V gene are SGHTA and FQGTGA. Unmatched junction bases numbered 6, after V lost 5 bases and J lost 4 bases. There are 16 residues in the CDR3. The CDR3 DNA sequence: TGTGCCAGCAGCCCGGGACTAGCGGGGCTCCCAGATACGCAGTATTTT. The encoded protein is CASSPGLAGLPDTQYF.

V is TRBV2 and J is TRBJ1-6; D not resolved. This CDR3 comprises 13 residues. Trimming left V 7 bases short and J 8 bases short, with 12 bases between. Germline-derived CDR1 and CDR2 are SNHLY and FYNNEI. In nucleotides, the CDR3 is TGTGCCAGCATGGGAAGGGAGGATTCACCCCTCCACTTT. Residues: CASMGREDSPLHF.

The CDR3 region is CASRPSGGGVGEQFF. The CDR3 nucleotides read TGTGCCAGCAGGCCGAGTGGCGGGGGGGTTGGTGAGCAGTTCTTC. The chain has TRBV28 and TRBJ2-1; TRBD2 matches at 9 bases. The germline V gene has CDR1 MDHEN and CDR2 SYDVKM. The junction had 12 bases not matched to a gene; V was cut back by 6 bases and J by 9 bases. The CDR3 is 15 residues long.

This clone has more than one count but fewer than ten. V usage is TRBV6-5 and J usage is TRBJ1-2; 7 bases map to TRBD1. CDR1 and CDR2 (germline): MNHEY, SVGAGI. This CDR3 region has 14 residues. The V gene end was trimmed by 7 bases and the J gene end by 5 bases; junction bases not matched to a gene: 10. DNA for the CDR3: TGTGCCAGCAATAATCAGGGGGGCGCTTATGGCTACACCTTC. Amino acids: CASNNQGGAYGYTF.

This clone has more than one count but fewer than ten. J is TRBJ1-2 and V is TRBV7-8; 9 bases line up with TRBD1. Germline assignment: CDR1 SGHVS and CDR2 FQNEAQ. The CDR3 totals 17 residues. With V trimmed by 0 bases and J by 8 bases, 13 bases remained unmatched. In nucleotides, the CDR3 is TGTGCCAGCAGCTTAGCGTACCGACTACAGGGGGCAAGCGGCTACACCTTC. Its protein is CASSLAYRLQGASGYTF. Variable domain in full (rest from reference TRBV7-8 and TRBJ1-2): GAGVSQSPRYKVAKRGQDVALRCDPISGHVSLFWYQQALGQGPEFLTYFQNEAQLDKSGLPSDRFFAERPEGSVSTLKIQRTQQEDSAVYLCASSLAYRLQGASGYTFGSGTRLTVV.

The V call is TRBV2, the J call TRBJ2-2; no clear D. The germline gives CDR1 SNHLY, CDR2 FYNNEI. The CDR3 contains 8 residues. The CDR3 DNA reads as TGTGCGCCCGGGGAGCTGTTTTTT. It encodes CAPGELFF.

This chain joins TRBV4-1 and TRBJ2-1; D possibly uses TRBD1 or TRBD2 (5 bases each). V was shortened by 0 bases and J by 7 bases, with 16 bases between the two germline ends. The V gene's germline CDR1 is MGHRA and CDR2 YSYEKL. The CDR3 is made up of 16 amino acids. CDR3 nucleotides: TGCGCCAGCAGCCAAGAAATCCGGGGCCCTCCTAATGAGCAGTTCTTC. Amino acids: CASSQEIRGPPNEQFF.

The count of this clone is one. The genes are TRBV2 and TRBJ1-5; D unresolved. Trimming took off 8 bases at V and 3 bases at J, with 11 bases between the two ends. There are 13 residues in the CDR3. The germline CDR1 and CDR2 sequences are SNHLY and FYNNEI. CDR3 coding DNA: TGTGCCAGCTCGGGCAGGCCCAATCAGCCCCAGCATTTT. Its protein is CASSGRPNQPQHF.

The chain couples TRBV11-2 to TRBJ2-3, with TRBD1 matching over 8 bases. CDR1 and CDR2 (germline): SGHAT, FQNNGV. Trimming took 4 bases from V and 4 from J; bases not matched to a gene: 7. The CDR3 sequence is 15 residues long. The CDR3, as DNA: TGTGCCAGCAGCTCCATCTGGACAGGGTCAGATACGCAGTATTTT. This sequence encodes CASSSIWTGSDTQYF. Full variable domain (rest looked up from reference TRBV11-2 and TRBJ2-3): EAGVAQSPRYKIIEKRQSVAFWCNPISGHATLYWYQQILGQGPKLLIQFQNNGVVDDSQLPKDRFSAERLKGVDSTLKIQPAKLEDSAVYLCASSSIWTGSDTQYFGPGTRLTVL.

The sample holds a few counts of this clone. The J gene is TRBJ2-5, the V gene TRBV25-1; TRBD2 matches 8 bases. The CDR3 spans 14 residues. CDR1 and CDR2 (germline): MGHDK, SYGVNS. V gave up 6 bases and J gave up 4 bases; unmatched junction bases: 7. DNA for the CDR3: TGTGCCAGCAGCGCCGTAGCGGGAATAGAGACCCAGTACTTC. This codes for CASSAVAGIETQYF.

V gene TRBV7-6 combines with J gene TRBJ1-2; no clear D. This CDR3 comprises 15 residues. CDR1 SGHVS and CDR2 FNYEAQ come from the germline V gene. Trimming took 4 bases from V and 4 from J, leaving 16 bases between them. CDR3 sequence: CASSSEGRPTYGYTF. The DNA of the CDR3 is TGTGCCAGCAGCTCAGAGGGCAGACCCACCTATGGCTACACCTTC.

The genes are TRBV10-3 and TRBJ2-1, with 10 bases identical to TRBD1. This CDR3 region has 15 residues. Looked up from germline, CDR1 is ENHRY and CDR2 is SYGVKD. J gave up 6 bases and V 4 bases, and 6 bases lay outside the gene matches. The CDR3 is CAISGTGQGINEQFF. CDR3 nucleotides: TGTGCCATCAGTGGCACGGGACAGGGGATCAATGAGCAGTTCTTC.

This chain connects TRBV6-5 to TRBJ2-2; 8 bases match TRBD1. Germline lookup yields CDR1 MNHEY and CDR2 SVGAGI. This CDR3 comprises 16 residues. The ends lost 4 bases at V and 1 base at J; junction bases unmatched: 5. CDR3 coding DNA: TGTGCCAGCAGTTTCGGACAGGGTAGGAACACCGGGGAGCTGTTTTTT. Protein product: CASSFGQGRNTGELFF.

The chain has TRBV13 and TRBJ2-1, with D tentatively TRBD2 (6 bases). The CDR3 extends over 14 amino acids. The V end lost 4 bases, the J end lost 6 bases, and 13 bases lay between the germline ends. Germline V gene lookup returns CDR1 PRHDT and CDR2 FYEKMQ (reference sequence). The CDR3 DNA reads as TGTGCCAGCAGCTCTCGGATCGGGAGCAATGAGCAGTTCTTC. Its protein is CASSSRIGSNEQFF. The full variable domain, with the rest looked up from reference TRBV13 and TRBJ2-1, is AAGVIQSPRHLIKEKRETATLKCYPIPRHDTVYWYQQGPGQDPQFLISFYEKMQSDKGSIPDRFSAQQFSDYHSELNMSSLELGDSALYFCASSSRIGSNEQFFGPGTRLTVL.

This rearrangement joins TRBV7-9 to TRBJ2-1; D is unclear. Germline V gene lookup returns CDR1 SEHNR and CDR2 FQNEAQ (reference sequence). The CDR3 has 13 residues. V lost 2 bases to trimming and J lost 6 bases, with 8 bases between them. In nucleotides, the CDR3 is TGTGCCAGCAGCTTAATGGTATCCAATGAGCAGTTCTTC. Translating gives CASSLMVSNEQFF.

This clone was found once. This chain joins TRBV6-1 and TRBJ1-2, with 7 bases identical to TRBD1. The CDR3 runs 13 residues. From germline, CDR1 is MNHNS and CDR2 SASEGT. The ends lost 3 bases at V and 8 bases at J; junction bases unmatched: 6. The CDR3 protein is CASSDWAGGGYTF. In DNA, the CDR3 is TGTGCCAGCAGTGACTGGGCAGGGGGAGGCTACACCTTC.

The CDR3 bases are TGCGCCAGCAGCTTGGGGACGCCCCGCAATGAGCAGTTCTTC. Residues: CASSLGTPRNEQFF. The V and J genes are TRBV5-1 and TRBJ2-1; no firm D call. V was trimmed by 0 bases and J by 6 bases, leaving 10 bases between them. Germline V gene sequence: CDR1 SGHRS, CDR2 YFSETQ. The CDR3 loop spans 14 amino acids. The whole variable domain, filled in from reference TRBV5-1 and TRBJ2-1, reads KAGVTQTPRYLIKTRGQQVTLSCSPISGHRSVSWYQQTPGQGLQFLFEYFSETQRNKGNFPGRFSGRQFSNSRSEMNVSTLELGDSALYLCASSLGTPRNEQFFGPGTRLTVL.

This chain links TRBV5-1 with TRBJ2-3; 9 bases agree with TRBD2. After removal of 6 bases from V and 9 bases from J, the junction contained 20 bases not matched to a gene. Germline CDR1 and CDR2: SGHRS and YFSETQ. The CDR3 length is 17 residues. In nucleotides, the CDR3 is TGCGCCAGCACCACTTGGGGTCCGGGACTAGCAGCCGGCACGCAGTATTTT. The encoded protein is CASTTWGPGLAAGTQYF.

V is TRBV7-2 and J is TRBJ2-7; a possible D gene is TRBD2 (5 bases). Trimming removed 5 bases at V and 0 bases at J, with 23 bases between. CDR3 length equals 18 residues. Germline values: CDR1 SGHTA, CDR2 FQGNSA. The DNA of the CDR3 is TGTGCCAGCAGCCCCCTAGAGGGTGGTTCGGGAAGCTCCTACGAGCAGTACTTC. Its translation: CASSPLEGGSGSSYEQYF.

V is TRBV5-6 and J is TRBJ1-2; perhaps TRBD1 as D (5 bases). CDR1 and CDR2 (germline): SGHDT, YYEEEE. With 3 bases removed from V and 8 bases from J, the gap between germline ends came to 14 bases. This CDR3 contains 13 residues. This chain's CDR3 is CASSWDRARGYTF. As DNA, the CDR3 is TGTGCCAGCAGCTGGGACCGCGCAAGAGGCTACACCTTC. Full variable domain (rest looked up from reference TRBV5-6 and TRBJ1-2): DAGVTQSPTHLIKTRGQQVTLRCSPKSGHDTVSWYQQALGQGPQFIFQYYEEEERQRGNFPDRFSGHQFPNYSSELNVNALLLGDSALYLCASSWDRARGYTFGSGTRLTVV.

This chain uses TRBV4-1 with TRBJ2-1, with D possibly TRBD1 on 5 matching bases. The germline CDR1 and CDR2 sequences are MGHRA and YSYEKL. This CDR3 has 17 amino acids. V gave up 0 bases and J gave up 2 bases, with 14 bases separating them. This chain's CDR3 is CASSQDQGSRAYNEQFF. In DNA, the CDR3 is TGCGCCAGCAGCCAAGATCAGGGAAGTCGGGCCTACAATGAGCAGTTCTTC.

This clone came up once. The V gene is TRBV7-9, the J gene TRBJ2-4, with D tentatively TRBD2 (7 bases). CDR1 and CDR2 (germline): SEHNR, FQNEAQ (reference sequence). Between the trimmed V and J ends, which lost 4 bases and 0 bases, there was a span of 13 bases. The CDR3 totals 16 residues. CDR3 sequence: CASSSRGGLAKNIQYF. The CDR3 nucleotides read TGTGCCAGCAGCTCGAGGGGGGGATTAGCCAAAAACATTCAGTACTTC.

The gene calls are TRBV5-6 and TRBJ2-2; 10 bases line up with TRBD1. With V trimmed by 4 bases and J by 7 bases, 4 bases remained unmatched. The CDR3 loop spans 14 amino acids. The germline gives CDR1 SGHDT, CDR2 YYEEEE. Here the CDR3 DNA reads TGTGCCAGCAGCCCCGGGACAGGGGTCGGGGAGCTGTTTTTT. Encoded protein: CASSPGTGVGELFF.